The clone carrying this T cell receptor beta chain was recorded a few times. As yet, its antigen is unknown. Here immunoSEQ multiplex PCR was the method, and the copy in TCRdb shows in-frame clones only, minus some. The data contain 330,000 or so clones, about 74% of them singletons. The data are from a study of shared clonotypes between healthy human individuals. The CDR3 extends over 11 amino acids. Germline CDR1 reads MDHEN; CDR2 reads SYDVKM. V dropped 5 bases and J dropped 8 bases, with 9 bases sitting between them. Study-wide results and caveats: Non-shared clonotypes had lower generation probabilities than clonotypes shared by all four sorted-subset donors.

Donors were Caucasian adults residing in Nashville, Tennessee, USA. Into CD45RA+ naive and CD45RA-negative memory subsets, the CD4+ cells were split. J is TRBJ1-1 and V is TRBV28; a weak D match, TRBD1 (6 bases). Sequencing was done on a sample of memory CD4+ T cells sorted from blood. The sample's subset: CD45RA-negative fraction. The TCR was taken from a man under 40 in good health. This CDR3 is CASSHDREAFF. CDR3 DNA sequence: TGTGCCAGCAGTCACGACAGGGAAGCTTTCTTT.